This entry is about one T cell receptor beta chain. Its antigen is currently unknown. Trimming took 2 bases from V and 5 from J, leaving 15 bases between them. Germline lookup yields CDR1 DFQATT and CDR2 SNEGSKA (reference sequence). CDR3 length equals 14 residues. Donors gave ten milliliters of peripheral blood apiece. This sample was included in a study of blood T cells in healthy people across ages. Study-wide results and caveats: Considered underestimates were the diversity estimates obtained from one million T cells. CMV status of donors was unknown, possibly confounding expanded clonotype changes.

A second PCR of about 6 to 11 cycles used a sample-barcoded 5' primer and a J-beta primer mix. One entry per CDR3 protein, called by TCRdb with MiXCR from the 5' RACE reads. The repertoire holds 1.5 million to 1.8 million distinct CDR3 sequences, with 40% to 45% as singletons. Sequences were obtained from blood. J is TRBJ1-2 and V is TRBV20-1; the D gene is possibly TRBD1 (6 bases). This TCR derives from a woman aged 18-30 years in good health. CDR3 nucleotides: TGCAGTGCTAGATACCAGGGGCTCGGATATGGCTACACCTTC. Translation: CSARYQGLGYGYTF.